The sequence of this TCR beta chain was determined in a study of identical twins. Study-level findings and limits: Its conclusions, products of cross-sectional statistical analysis, did not come from following the same donors. The study found excess low generation probability among twin-shared out-of-frame alpha sequences.

This clonotype was seen a handful of times. Its antigen is unknown. V was shortened by 4 bases and J by 3 bases, with 17 bases between the two germline ends. The CDR3 consists of 16 residues. Per the germline V gene, CDR1 is KGHSH and CDR2 is LQKENI. TCRdb called the 5' RACE reads again in MiXCR, with one record for every CDR3 protein. This table has approximately 500,000 distinct CDR3 sequences, about 16% appearing once. These same records also appear under a second study, on yellow fever vaccine responses in identical twins.

This TCR derives from a woman younger than 30 in good health. The chain uses TRBV18 and TRBJ2-3; D is ambiguous. Sequenced: CD4+ T cells sorted from blood. DNA of the CDR3: TGTGCCAGCTCACTAGACGTACGGAGTTTAACAGATACGCAGTATTTT. Protein: CASSLDVRSLTDTQYF.